Listed below are T cell receptor beta chains from one sample, sequenced in a study of breast tumors, draining lymph nodes, adjacent tissues. TCRdb called the multiplex PCR reads again in MiXCR, with one record for every CDR3 protein. The sample has 80,000 to 130,000 distinct CDR3 sequences, about 20% seen once; the top ten hold 1% to 1.5%. Sequencing was done on a sample of axillary lymph node tissue. These receptors all come from a female donor with breast cancer. Some clones in this sample may be carry-over from other donors' samples. CDR3s include the opening cysteine and the closing phenylalanine or tryptophan. The order of the fields is J gene, clone size, V gene, CDR3 protein. For some rows the clone size is stated as once, few or many, or as a class when expanded; others skip it.

j_gene: TRBJ1-5
abundance: many
v_gene: TRBV12-3/TRBV12-4
CDR3aa: CASSSRDTYNQPQHF

j_gene: TRBJ2-7
abundance: many
v_gene: TRBV30
CDR3aa: CAWSLAGVEQYF

j_gene: TRBJ1-1
abundance: -
v_gene: TRBV7-2
CDR3aa: CASSLTRTEAFF

j_gene: TRBJ1-1
abundance: -
v_gene: TRBV6-5
CDR3aa: CASSRLAEMGTEAFF

j_gene: TRBJ2-1
abundance: many
v_gene: TRBV7-2
CDR3aa: CASSLELVDYEQFF

j_gene: TRBJ1-5
abundance: many
v_gene: TRBV5-1
CDR3aa: CASSATPDQPQHF

j_gene: TRBJ2-1
abundance: many
v_gene: TRBV20-1
CDR3aa: CSASRGSAYNEQFF

j_gene: TRBJ2-3
abundance: many
v_gene: TRBV19
CDR3aa: CASSIDLTDTQYF

j_gene: TRBJ1-3
abundance: many
v_gene: TRBV2
CDR3aa: CASGGTGGTGNTIYF

j_gene: TRBJ1-2
abundance: many
v_gene: TRBV7-9
CDR3aa: CASSPGVIILGYTF

j_gene: TRBJ2-5
abundance: many
v_gene: TRBV5-4
CDR3aa: CASSPGTGMMMETQYF

j_gene: TRBJ2-7
abundance: many
v_gene: TRBV4-1
CDR3aa: CASSHPPRSYEQYF

j_gene: TRBJ1-2
abundance: -
v_gene: TRBV28
CDR3aa: CASSLSTVFLGYTF

j_gene: TRBJ1-2
abundance: many
v_gene: TRBV2
CDR3aa: CASSEGYRGKSYYTF

j_gene: TRBJ2-7
abundance: -
v_gene: TRBV18
CDR3aa: CASPRQGSYEQYF

j_gene: TRBJ2-5
abundance: few
v_gene: TRBV6-1
CDR3aa: CASSRDPGQGETQYF

j_gene: TRBJ1-5
abundance: many
v_gene: TRBV6-4
CDR3aa: CASSKSGTGGNQPQHF

j_gene: TRBJ2-5
abundance: -
v_gene: TRBV6-1
CDR3aa: CASGRRLAGVKYQETQYF

j_gene: TRBJ1-2
abundance: many
v_gene: TRBV20-1
CDR3aa: CSARDFRGAEGYTF

j_gene: TRBJ2-7
abundance: many
v_gene: TRBV28
CDR3aa: CASSTDRVSDEQYF

j_gene: TRBJ2-4
abundance: few
v_gene: TRBV5-6
CDR3aa: CASSLAGVDIQYF

j_gene: TRBJ2-1
abundance: many
v_gene: TRBV10-2
CDR3aa: CATSWDAYNEQFF